This is a list of T cell receptor beta chains from one sample in a study of blood T cell repertoires in COVID-19. Sequencing was performed with immunoSEQ multiplex PCR; in TCRdb, only in-frame clones are kept and a portion is missing. The repertoire holds roughly 250,000 clones, with approximately 88% as singletons. Sequencing used PBMCs or T cells enriched from blood (not recorded which). The receptors come from a woman between 40 and 55 years old with acute COVID-19. Both conserved end residues are part of each CDR3. The D gene is left open where the match is weak. Clone size appears in some rows only: once, few, many, or a class for an expanded clone.

v_call: TRBV18; d_call: -; cdr3_length: 13; clone_size: -; j_call: TRBJ2-3; cdr3_nt: TGTGCCAGCTCACCTTCTACATCCTTCCCCACGACATTT; cdr3_aa: CASSPSTSFPTTF
v_call: TRBV9; d_call: TRBD2; cdr3_length: 15; clone_size: -; j_call: TRBJ2-1; cdr3_nt: TGTGCCAGCAGCGTTTCAGCGGGAGGGAGGGGTGAGCAGTTCTTC; cdr3_aa: CASSVSAGGRGEQFF
v_call: TRBV10-3; d_call: -; cdr3_length: 15; clone_size: -; j_call: TRBJ2-7; cdr3_nt: TGTGCCATCAGCGCCGGCCTAGCGCAGACCTACGAGCAGTACTTC; cdr3_aa: CAISAGLAQTYEQYF
v_call: TRBV6-5; d_call: -; cdr3_length: 12; clone_size: -; j_call: TRBJ1-1; cdr3_nt: TGTGCCAGCAGTTACTCGGGCCTCGAAGCTTTCTTT; cdr3_aa: CASSYSGLEAFF
v_call: TRBV4-3; d_call: -; cdr3_length: 15; clone_size: -; j_call: TRBJ1-4; cdr3_nt: TGCGCCAGCAGCCAAGAACTGACGGGTAATGAAAAACTGTTTTTT; cdr3_aa: CASSQELTGNEKLFF
v_call: TRBV7-2; d_call: -; cdr3_length: 15; clone_size: -; j_call: TRBJ2-7; cdr3_nt: TGTGCCAGCAGCTCTCCCCCCCGATTAGACTACGAGCAGTACTTC; cdr3_aa: CASSSPPRLDYEQYF
v_call: TRBV29-1; d_call: -; cdr3_length: 12; clone_size: -; j_call: TRBJ2-5; cdr3_nt: TGCAGCGTTGAAGATAATATCGAGACCCAGTACTTC; cdr3_aa: CSVEDNIETQYF
v_call: TRBV28; d_call: TRBD1; cdr3_length: 13; clone_size: -; j_call: TRBJ1-2; cdr3_nt: TGTGCCAGCACCTTTGTAACAGGGGATGGCTACACCTTC; cdr3_aa: CASTFVTGDGYTF
v_call: TRBV19; d_call: TRBD1; cdr3_length: 16; clone_size: -; j_call: TRBJ1-1; cdr3_nt: TGTGCCAGTAGTATCGGACAGGGTGATATGAACACTGAAGCTTTCTTT; cdr3_aa: CASSIGQGDMNTEAFF
v_call: TRBV19; d_call: -; cdr3_length: 12; clone_size: -; j_call: TRBJ1-5; cdr3_nt: TGTGCCAGTACCTTGGGGGGTCAGCCCCAGCATTTT; cdr3_aa: CASTLGGQPQHF
v_call: TRBV11-2; d_call: -; cdr3_length: 16; clone_size: once; j_call: TRBJ1-2; cdr3_nt: TGTGCCAGCAGCTTAGTTCTCGGCGGGGATACCAAGGGCTACACCTTC; cdr3_aa: CASSLVLGGDTKGYTF
v_call: TRBV20-1; d_call: -; cdr3_length: 11; clone_size: -; j_call: TRBJ1-5; cdr3_nt: TGCAGTGCTAGAGATTTAGGGGCCCAGCATTTT; cdr3_aa: CSARDLGAQHF
v_call: TRBV9; d_call: TRBD2; cdr3_length: 14; clone_size: few; j_call: TRBJ2-5; cdr3_nt: TGTGCCAGCAGCCCAGGGACTAGTGGGGCGACCCAGTACTTC; cdr3_aa: CASSPGTSGATQYF
v_call: TRBV4-3; d_call: -; cdr3_length: 17; clone_size: -; j_call: TRBJ1-4; cdr3_nt: TGCGCCAGCAGCCAAGATTCACGGCAACAGACTAATGAAAAACTGTTTTTT; cdr3_aa: CASSQDSRQQTNEKLFF
v_call: TRBV5-1; d_call: TRBD1; cdr3_length: 14; clone_size: once; j_call: TRBJ1-2; cdr3_nt: TGCGCCAGCAGCTCGACAGGGGTTGGTTTTGGCTACACCTTC; cdr3_aa: CASSSTGVGFGYTF
v_call: TRBV24-1; d_call: TRBD2; cdr3_length: 14; clone_size: once; j_call: TRBJ2-7; cdr3_nt: TGTGCCACCGGAGGGACTAGCGGTGGGGACGAGCAGTACTTC; cdr3_aa: CATGGTSGGDEQYF
v_call: TRBV28; d_call: -; cdr3_length: 15; clone_size: -; j_call: TRBJ2-2; cdr3_nt: TGTGCCAGCAGCTCTGGCGGGTCGAACACCGGGGAGCTGTTTTTT; cdr3_aa: CASSSGGSNTGELFF
v_call: TRBV11-2; d_call: TRBD2; cdr3_length: 16; clone_size: -; j_call: TRBJ2-1; cdr3_nt: TGTGCCAGCAGCTCGGGACTAGCAGTTAGGGGCAATGAGCAGTTCTTC; cdr3_aa: CASSSGLAVRGNEQFF
v_call: TRBV5-1; d_call: TRBD2; cdr3_length: 19; clone_size: -; j_call: TRBJ2-1; cdr3_nt: TGCGCCAGCAGCTTGACGGCTAGCGGGAGAGTGGGATTTTTGAATGAGCAGTTCTTC; cdr3_aa: CASSLTASGRVGFLNEQFF
v_call: TRBV30; d_call: -; cdr3_length: 17; clone_size: once; j_call: TRBJ1-1; cdr3_nt: TGTGCCTGGAGTACACCCCTTCGAAGGGGGGGGCCCACTGAAGCTTTCTTT; cdr3_aa: CAWSTPLRRGGPTEAFF
v_call: TRBV28; d_call: TRBD2; cdr3_length: 15; clone_size: -; j_call: TRBJ2-1; cdr3_nt: TGTGCCAGCAGTTTCGCGGGAGCGAGATACAATGAGCAGTTCTTC; cdr3_aa: CASSFAGARYNEQFF
v_call: TRBV11-2; d_call: -; cdr3_length: 14; clone_size: -; j_call: TRBJ2-7; cdr3_nt: TGTGCCAGCAGCTTAGAAAGGGGTCCCTACGAGCAGTACTTC; cdr3_aa: CASSLERGPYEQYF
v_call: TRBV5-1; d_call: TRBD1; cdr3_length: 15; clone_size: few; j_call: TRBJ1-5; cdr3_nt: TGCGCCAGCAGCCCGACCGGGACAGGAGATCAGCCCCAGCATTTT; cdr3_aa: CASSPTGTGDQPQHF
v_call: TRBV27; d_call: -; cdr3_length: 13; clone_size: -; j_call: TRBJ1-2; cdr3_nt: TGTGCCAGCAGTGATACATCTAACTATGGCTACACCTTC; cdr3_aa: CASSDTSNYGYTF
v_call: TRBV19; d_call: -; cdr3_length: 16; clone_size: -; j_call: TRBJ1-3; cdr3_nt: TGTGCCAGTAGTATACAAGTTGGAGTCCAAGGAAACACCATATATTTT; cdr3_aa: CASSIQVGVQGNTIYF
v_call: TRBV19; d_call: TRBD1; cdr3_length: 15; clone_size: -; j_call: TRBJ1-2; cdr3_nt: TGTGCCAGTAGTATCTCCCCAGGGGGAAACTATGGCTACACCTTC; cdr3_aa: CASSISPGGNYGYTF
v_call: TRBV5-1; d_call: -; cdr3_length: 15; clone_size: -; j_call: TRBJ1-6; cdr3_nt: TGCGCCAGCAGCTTGGGACAGTCCGGGAATTCACCCCTCCACTTT; cdr3_aa: CASSLGQSGNSPLHF
v_call: TRBV7-2; d_call: TRBD2; cdr3_length: 16; clone_size: once; j_call: TRBJ2-1; cdr3_nt: TGTGCCAGCAGCTTAGATGGGGGAGGGAGTATCTATGAGCAGTTCTTC; cdr3_aa: CASSLDGGGSIYEQFF
v_call: TRBV6-5; d_call: TRBD1; cdr3_length: 14; clone_size: -; j_call: TRBJ1-2; cdr3_nt: TGTGCCAGCAGTTACACAGAGGGGGCGTATGGCTACACCTTC; cdr3_aa: CASSYTEGAYGYTF
v_call: TRBV4-3; d_call: -; cdr3_length: 17; clone_size: few; j_call: TRBJ1-6; cdr3_nt: TGCGCCAGCAGCCAAGGTCTTGGCCCCAGGGACTATTCACCCCTCCACTTT; cdr3_aa: CASSQGLGPRDYSPLHF
v_call: TRBV14; d_call: -; cdr3_length: 14; clone_size: -; j_call: TRBJ1-2; cdr3_nt: TGTGCCAGCAGCCGAAACAGGGAAGGATATGGCTACACCTTC; cdr3_aa: CASSRNREGYGYTF
v_call: TRBV7-3; d_call: -; cdr3_length: 14; clone_size: -; j_call: TRBJ1-1; cdr3_nt: TGTGCCAGCAGCTTTACAGTATTGAACACTGAAGCTTTCTTT; cdr3_aa: CASSFTVLNTEAFF
v_call: TRBV3-1/TRBV3-2; d_call: -; cdr3_length: 15; clone_size: -; j_call: TRBJ2-1; cdr3_nt: TGTGCCAGCAGCCAAGGGTTGTCGGGGTACAATGAGCAGTTCTTC; cdr3_aa: CASSQGLSGYNEQFF
v_call: TRBV2; d_call: -; cdr3_length: 16; clone_size: -; j_call: TRBJ2-7; cdr3_nt: TGTGCCAGCAGTGAGACTCGGCTAGCAATGACCTACGAGCAGTACTTC; cdr3_aa: CASSETRLAMTYEQYF
v_call: TRBV25-1; d_call: TRBD1; cdr3_length: 14; clone_size: many; j_call: TRBJ2-3; cdr3_nt: TGTGCCAGCACTAAAGGGACAGGGACAGATACGCAGTATTTT; cdr3_aa: CASTKGTGTDTQYF
v_call: TRBV5-4; d_call: TRBD1; cdr3_length: 15; clone_size: -; j_call: TRBJ2-2; cdr3_nt: TGTGCCAGCAGCTTACAGGGGGCGGGCACCGGGGAGCTGTTTTTT; cdr3_aa: CASSLQGAGTGELFF
v_call: TRBV5-1; d_call: TRBD1; cdr3_length: 15; clone_size: -; j_call: TRBJ2-7; cdr3_nt: TGCGCCAGCAGCTTGAAAGACAGGGCGCGCCACGAGCAGTACTTC; cdr3_aa: CASSLKDRARHEQYF
v_call: TRBV7-3; d_call: -; cdr3_length: 12; clone_size: -; j_call: TRBJ2-2; cdr3_nt: TGTGCCAGCAGCCGAGGAACCGGGGAGCTGTTTTTT; cdr3_aa: CASSRGTGELFF